A single sample gave rise to the 19 T cell receptor beta chains below, sequenced in a study of blood T cell repertoires in COVID-19 (TCRdb year 2020). Receptors were amplified or captured by the immunoSEQ multiplex PCR assay. TCRdb took this table from immuneACCESS and kept in-frame rearrangements with V and J called. Such tables lack part of the clones; where checked against another copy, unresolved V genes explain under half of the gap, and the rest is unexplained. This sample is represented by fewer than 90,000 clones; 75% to 90% of them were singletons. The top ten constitute roughly 15% of the sample. Source material: peripheral blood. The receptors here all came from a male donor with acute or convalescent COVID-19.

The V and J genes are TRBV19 and TRBJ2-5; D is possibly TRBD1 (6 bases). Germline lookup yields CDR1 LNHDA and CDR2 SQIVND (reference sequence). The CDR3 spans 11 residues. The V gene lost 11 bases and the J gene lost 5 bases, with 12 bases spanning the gap. This chain's CDR3 is CAGKRGETQYF. DNA for the CDR3: TGTGCCGGGAAGAGGGGGGAGACCCAGTACTTC.

This clone was recorded once. The genes are TRBV6-5 and TRBJ2-2, with D possibly matching TRBD1 (6 bases). The CDR3 runs to 14 residues. V lost 7 bases to trimming and J lost 4 bases, with 13 bases between them. CDR1 and CDR2 (germline): MNHEY, SVGAGI. As DNA, the CDR3 is TGTGCCAGCATAAGGACAGCATCCACCGGGGAGCTGTTTTTT. Residues: CASIRTASTGELFF.

The chain uses TRBV6-5 and TRBJ1-5; 10 bases fit TRBD1. The CDR3 sequence is 15 residues long. V trimming: 2 bases; J trimming: 6 bases; junction bases outside the gene matches: 4. CDR1 and CDR2 (germline): MNHEY, SVGAGI. The CDR3 sequence: CASSYGQGGGQPQHF. For the CDR3, the DNA is TGTGCCAGCAGTTACGGACAGGGGGGCGGTCAGCCCCAGCATTTT.

This clone has just one count. This chain links TRBV7-2 with TRBJ2-3; 11 bases map to TRBD2. The CDR3 has 15 amino acids. Germline assignment: CDR1 SGHTA and CDR2 FQGNSA. Germline trimming cut 6 bases from V and 2 bases from J; bases unmatched to any gene: 4. In DNA, the CDR3 is TGTGCCAGCAGACGGGGACTAGCGGACACAGATACGCAGTATTTT. Amino acid sequence: CASRRGLADTDTQYF.

The genes are TRBV19 and TRBJ2-1, with 9 bases lining up with TRBD1. This CDR3 spans 14 amino acids. Germline-derived CDR1 and CDR2 are LNHDA and SQIVND (reference sequence). Trimming removed 3 bases from V and 4 bases from J; junction bases left unmatched: 1. CDR3: CASSIGTGYNEQFF. CDR3 in DNA: TGTGCCAGTAGTATTGGGACAGGGTACAATGAGCAGTTCTTC. The entire variable domain, with the rest obtained from reference TRBV19 and TRBJ2-1, is as follows: DGGITQSPKYLFRKEGQNVTLSCEQNLNHDAMYWYRQDPGQGLRLIYYSQIVNDFQKGDIAEGYSVSREKKESFPLTVTSAQKNPTAFYLCASSIGTGYNEQFFGPGTRLTVL.

The chain employs TRBV6-5 and TRBJ1-4; 7 bases fit TRBD1. J gave up 7 bases and V 5 bases, and 10 bases lay outside the gene matches. The CDR3 contains 15 residues. Germline V gene sequence: CDR1 MNHEY, CDR2 SVGAGI. DNA of the CDR3: TGTGCCAGCAGTCTACAGACAGGGCAAGGTGAAAAACTGTTTTTT. Translated: CASSLQTGQGEKLFF.

The J gene is TRBJ1-1, the V gene TRBV18, with D uncertain. In germline, CDR1 is KGHSH, CDR2 LQKENI. Trimming took off 0 bases at V and 4 bases at J, with 12 bases between the two ends. The CDR3 runs to 15 residues. The CDR3 nucleotides are TGTGCCAGCTCACCACCGGGCAGGTCTGGCACTGAAGCTTTCTTT. Protein sequence: CASSPPGRSGTEAFF.

The chain employs TRBV19 and TRBJ1-1; D ambiguous. From germline, CDR1 is LNHDA and CDR2 SQIVND (reference sequence). This CDR3 comprises 11 residues. V was pared by 7 bases and J by 4 bases, with 7 bases between. This CDR3 reads CASKAGTEAFF. The CDR3 region has the DNA TGTGCCAGTAAGGCAGGCACTGAAGCTTTCTTT.

The V and J genes are TRBV5-1 and TRBJ2-7, with 7 bases aligning to TRBD2. The germline gives CDR1 SGHRS, CDR2 YFSETQ. The CDR3 contains 13 residues. Trimming took 7 bases from V and 5 from J; bases not matched to a gene: 9. CDR3 sequence (DNA): TGCGCCAGCGGTCCCGGGGGGTGGGACGAGCAGTACTTC. Translated: CASGPGGWDEQYF. Based on the CDR3 plus reference TRBV5-1 and TRBJ2-7, the full variable domain is KAGVTQTPRYLIKTRGQQVTLSCSPISGHRSVSWYQQTPGQGLQFLFEYFSETQRNKGNFPGRFSGRQFSNSRSEMNVSTLELGDSALYLCASGPGGWDEQYFGPGTRLTVT.

This chain connects TRBV19 to TRBJ1-5, with D tentatively TRBD1 (6 bases). Germline V gene sequence: CDR1 LNHDA, CDR2 SQIVND (reference sequence). This CDR3 is 14 amino acids long. The V end lost 8 bases, the J end lost 3 bases, and 14 bases lay between the germline ends. CDR3 loop: CASSGTQANQPQHF. In nucleotides, the CDR3 is TGTGCCAGTTCCGGGACACAAGCCAATCAGCCCCAGCATTTT.

The chain couples TRBV4-1 to TRBJ2-1; 7 bases agree with TRBD2. V shed 0 bases and J 0 bases; nucleotides not matched to a gene: 2. This CDR3 has 16 amino acids. Germline V gene data show CDR1 as MGHRA and CDR2 as YSYEKL. The CDR3 nucleotides read TGCGCCAGCAGCCAAGATACGGGGGGCTCCTACAATGAGCAGTTCTTC. Protein product: CASSQDTGGSYNEQFF.

This chain connects TRBV5-1 to TRBJ2-1, with 8 positions matching TRBD2. Germline V gene sequence: CDR1 SGHRS, CDR2 YFSETQ. The CDR3 has 18 residues. Germline trimming cut 4 bases from V and 9 bases from J; bases unmatched to any gene: 21. The CDR3 nucleotides are TGCGCCAGCAGCCCGGGGGGGGTACTGAGCGGGTCCCCAAGTGAGCAGTTCTTC. Amino acid sequence: CASSPGGVLSGSPSEQFF.

The V and J genes are TRBV3-1 (or the pseudogene TRBV3-2) and TRBJ1-2; D unresolved. Trimming removed 7 bases at V and 2 bases at J, with 20 bases between. CDR3 length: 16 residues. From germline, CDR1 is LGHDT and CDR2 YNNKEL (reference sequence). CDR3 nucleotides: TGTGCCAGCACATCCTCGGGATCAGCGCAGAACTATGGCTACACCTTC. Translated: CASTSSGSAQNYGYTF.

This sequence joins TRBV7-2 and TRBJ2-5; a possible D gene is TRBD1 (5 bases). CDR3 length: 13 residues. CDR1 and CDR2 from the germline V gene are SGHTA and FQGNSA. The V gene lost 3 bases and the J gene lost 5 bases, with 10 bases spanning the gap. This CDR3 is CASSFSGAETQYF. CDR3 DNA sequence: TGTGCCAGCAGCTTTTCTGGGGCCGAGACCCAGTACTTC. Together with reference TRBV7-2 and TRBJ2-5, the CDR3 gives the full variable domain: GAGVSQSPSNKVTEKGKDVELRCDPISGHTALYWYRQSLGQGLEFLIYFQGNSAPDKSGLPSDRFSAERTGGSVSTLTIQRTQQEDSAVYLCASSFSGAETQYFGPGTRLLVL.

The rearrangement links TRBV12-3 or TRBV12-4 to TRBJ1-4, with 9 bases identical to TRBD1. This CDR3 comprises 13 residues. With V trimmed by 5 bases and J by 6 bases, 1 base remained unmatched. The CDR3 bases are TGTGCCAGCAGTCGGGACAGGGATGAAAAACTGTTTTTT. This sequence encodes CASSRDRDEKLFF.

The rearrangement joins TRBV20-1 to TRBJ1-5; TRBD1 agrees at 10 bases. This CDR3 spans 14 amino acids. Germline V lookup: CDR1 DFQATT, CDR2 SNEGSKA (reference sequence). V gave up 3 bases and J gave up 5 bases; unmatched junction bases: 4. This chain's CDR3 is CSASWDRGDQPQHF. CDR3 DNA sequence: TGCAGTGCTAGTTGGGACAGGGGAGATCAGCCCCAGCATTTT.

This clone turned up a few times. The CDR3, as DNA: TGTGCCAGCAGTGAAGGGGGAGCTACGAACACTGAAGCTTTCTTT. Encoded protein: CASSEGGATNTEAFF. The gene calls are TRBV6-1 and TRBJ1-1; D is undetermined. V dropped 1 base and J dropped 1 base, with 10 bases sitting between them. The CDR3 consists of 15 residues. CDR1 is MNHNS, CDR2 SASEGT, per germline.

The gene calls are TRBV5-1 and TRBJ1-4, with TRBD1 matching over 9 bases. The CDR3 sequence is 15 residues long. CDR1 SGHRS and CDR2 YFSETQ come from the germline V gene. The J segment lost 6 bases and the V segment lost 4 bases, leaving 7 bases of the junction unmatched. The CDR3 nucleotides read TGCGCCAGCAGCGAAACGGGACAGGGCTATGAAAAACTGTTTTTT. As protein: CASSETGQGYEKLFF.

The genes are TRBV6-5 and TRBJ2-7; D unclear. The V end lost 5 bases, the J end lost 0 bases, and 14 bases lay between the germline ends. Germline V lookup: CDR1 MNHEY, CDR2 SVGAGI. This CDR3 region has 15 residues. As DNA, the CDR3 is TGTGCCAGCAGTCCCGTAAGAGTTGCCTCCTACGAGCAGTACTTC. The encoded protein is CASSPVRVASYEQYF.